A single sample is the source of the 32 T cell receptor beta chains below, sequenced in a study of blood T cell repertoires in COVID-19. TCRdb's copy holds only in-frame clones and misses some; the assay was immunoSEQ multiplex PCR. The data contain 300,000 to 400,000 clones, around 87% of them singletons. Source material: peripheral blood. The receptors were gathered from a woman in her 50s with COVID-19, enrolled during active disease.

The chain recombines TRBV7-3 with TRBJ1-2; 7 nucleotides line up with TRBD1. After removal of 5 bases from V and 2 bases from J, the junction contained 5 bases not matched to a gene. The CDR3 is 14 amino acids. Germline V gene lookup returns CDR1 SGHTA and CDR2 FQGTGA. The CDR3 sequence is CASSEGAGNYGYTF. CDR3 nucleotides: TGTGCCAGCAGCGAGGGGGCAGGGAACTATGGCTACACCTTC.

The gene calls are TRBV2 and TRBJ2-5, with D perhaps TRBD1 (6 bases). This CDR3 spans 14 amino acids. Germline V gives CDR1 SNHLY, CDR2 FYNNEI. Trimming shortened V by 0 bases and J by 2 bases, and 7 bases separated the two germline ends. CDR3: CASSEAGTQETQYF. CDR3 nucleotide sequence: TGTGCCAGCAGTGAAGCGGGGACACAAGAGACCCAGTACTTC.

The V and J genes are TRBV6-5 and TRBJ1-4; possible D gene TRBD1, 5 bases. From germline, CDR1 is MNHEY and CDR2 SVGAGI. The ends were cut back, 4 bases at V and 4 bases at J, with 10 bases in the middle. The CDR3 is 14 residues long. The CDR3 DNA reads TGTGCCAGCAGTTGGGGGGGATATAATGAAAAACTGTTTTTT. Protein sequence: CASSWGGYNEKLFF.

The CDR3 DNA reads as TGTGCCAGTTCGAAAGACAGGGACTATGGCTACACCTTC. Protein sequence: CASSKDRDYGYTF. The chain joins TRBV9 to TRBJ1-2, with 7 bases identical to TRBD1. V was pared by 8 bases and J by 3 bases, with 7 bases of the junction left unmatched. CDR3 length: 13 residues. Germline CDR1 reads SGDLS; CDR2 reads YYNGEE. Variable domain in full (rest from reference TRBV9 and TRBJ1-2): DSGVTQTPKHLITATGQRVTLRCSPRSGDLSVYWYQQSLDQGLQFLIQYYNGEERAKGNILERFSAQQFPDLHSELNLSSLELGDSALYFCASSKDRDYGYTFGSGTRLTVV.

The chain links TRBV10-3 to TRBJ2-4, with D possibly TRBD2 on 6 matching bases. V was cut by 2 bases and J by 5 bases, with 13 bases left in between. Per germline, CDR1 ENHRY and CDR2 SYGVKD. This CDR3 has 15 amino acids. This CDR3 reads CAISEPREKENIQYF. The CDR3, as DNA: TGTGCCATCAGTGAGCCCCGGGAGAAGGAAAACATTCAGTACTTC.

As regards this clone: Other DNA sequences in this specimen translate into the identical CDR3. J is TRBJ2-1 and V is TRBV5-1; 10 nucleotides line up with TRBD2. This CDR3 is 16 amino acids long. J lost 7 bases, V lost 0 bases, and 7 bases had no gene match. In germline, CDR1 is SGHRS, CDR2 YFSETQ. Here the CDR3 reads CASSLVGLAGVNEQFF. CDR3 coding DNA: TGCGCCAGCAGCTTGGTCGGTCTAGCGGGAGTGAATGAGCAGTTCTTC.

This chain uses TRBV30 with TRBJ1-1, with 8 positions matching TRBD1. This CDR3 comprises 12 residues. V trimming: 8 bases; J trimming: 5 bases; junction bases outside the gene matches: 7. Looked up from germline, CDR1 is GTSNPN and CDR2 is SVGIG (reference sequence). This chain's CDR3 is CAADRGKTEAFF. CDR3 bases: TGTGCCGCCGACAGGGGAAAAACTGAAGCTTTCTTT.

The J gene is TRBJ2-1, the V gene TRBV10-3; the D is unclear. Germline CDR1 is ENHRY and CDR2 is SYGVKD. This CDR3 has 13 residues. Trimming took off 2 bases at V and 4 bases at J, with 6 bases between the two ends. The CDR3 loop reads CAISEIVYNEQFF. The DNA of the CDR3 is TGTGCCATCAGTGAGATAGTTTACAATGAGCAGTTCTTC.

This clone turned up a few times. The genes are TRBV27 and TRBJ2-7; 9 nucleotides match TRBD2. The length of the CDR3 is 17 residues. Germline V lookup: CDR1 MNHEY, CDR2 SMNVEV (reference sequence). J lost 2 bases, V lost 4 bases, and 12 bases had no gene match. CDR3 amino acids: CASSSTLYSGSPYEQYF. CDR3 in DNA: TGTGCCAGCAGTTCCACCCTATATAGCGGGAGCCCCTACGAGCAGTACTTC.

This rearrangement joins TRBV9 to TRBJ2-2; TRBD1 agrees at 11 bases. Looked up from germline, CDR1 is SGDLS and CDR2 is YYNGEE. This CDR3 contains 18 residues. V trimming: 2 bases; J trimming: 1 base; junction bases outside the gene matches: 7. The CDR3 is CASSVRTGGGLNTGELFF. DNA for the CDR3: TGTGCCAGCAGCGTGCGGACAGGGGGCGGGTTGAACACCGGGGAGCTGTTTTTT.

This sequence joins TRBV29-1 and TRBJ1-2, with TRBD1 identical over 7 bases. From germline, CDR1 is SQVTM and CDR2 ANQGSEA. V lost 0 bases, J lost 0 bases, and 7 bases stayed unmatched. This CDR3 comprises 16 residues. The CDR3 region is CSVEDGGGQSNYGYTF. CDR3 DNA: TGCAGCGTTGAAGACGGGGGGGGACAGTCTAACTATGGCTACACCTTC.

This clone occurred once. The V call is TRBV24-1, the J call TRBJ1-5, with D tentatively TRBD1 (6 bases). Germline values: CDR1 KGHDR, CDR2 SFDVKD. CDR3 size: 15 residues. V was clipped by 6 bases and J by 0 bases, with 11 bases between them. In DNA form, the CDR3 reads TGTGCCACCAGTCCCCGAGGGGGTAGCAATCAGCCCCAGCATTTT. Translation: CATSPRGGSNQPQHF.

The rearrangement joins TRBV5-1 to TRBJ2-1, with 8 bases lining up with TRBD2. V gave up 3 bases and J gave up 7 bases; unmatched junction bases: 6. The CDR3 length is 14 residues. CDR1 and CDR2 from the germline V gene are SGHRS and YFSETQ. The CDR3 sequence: CASSSASGFNEQFF. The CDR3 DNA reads TGCGCCAGCAGCTCGGCTAGCGGGTTTAATGAGCAGTTCTTC.

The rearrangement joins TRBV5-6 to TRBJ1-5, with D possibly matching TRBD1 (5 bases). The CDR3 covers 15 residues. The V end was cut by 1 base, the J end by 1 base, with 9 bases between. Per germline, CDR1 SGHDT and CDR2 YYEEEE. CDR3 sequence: CASSLFRQSNQPQHF. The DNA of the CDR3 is TGTGCCAGCAGCTTGTTTCGACAGAGCAATCAGCCCCAGCATTTT.

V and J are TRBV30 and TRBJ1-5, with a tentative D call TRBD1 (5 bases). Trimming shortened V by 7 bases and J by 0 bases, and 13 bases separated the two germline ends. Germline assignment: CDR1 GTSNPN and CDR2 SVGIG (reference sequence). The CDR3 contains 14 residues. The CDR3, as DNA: TGTGCCTTCACGGAGGGGTATAGCAATCAGCCCCAGCATTTT. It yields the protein CAFTEGYSNQPQHF.

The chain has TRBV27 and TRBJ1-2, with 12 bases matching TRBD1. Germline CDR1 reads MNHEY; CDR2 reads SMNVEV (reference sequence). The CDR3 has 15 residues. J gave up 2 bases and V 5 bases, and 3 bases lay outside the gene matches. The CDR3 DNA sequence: TGTGCCAGCAGTCTGGGACAGGGGGCCAACTATGGCTACACCTTC. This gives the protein CASSLGQGANYGYTF.

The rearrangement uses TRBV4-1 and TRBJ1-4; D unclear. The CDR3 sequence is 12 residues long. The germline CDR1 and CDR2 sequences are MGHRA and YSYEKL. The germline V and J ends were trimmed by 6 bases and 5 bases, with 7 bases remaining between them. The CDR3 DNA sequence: TGCGCCAGCAGGGCAGAAAATGAAAAACTGTTTTTT. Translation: CASRAENEKLFF.

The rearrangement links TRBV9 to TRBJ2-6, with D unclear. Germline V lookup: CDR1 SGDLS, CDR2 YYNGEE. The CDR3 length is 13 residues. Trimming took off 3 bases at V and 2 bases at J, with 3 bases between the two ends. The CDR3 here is CASSDTGANVLTF. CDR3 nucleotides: TGTGCCAGCAGCGATACTGGGGCCAACGTCCTGACTTTC.

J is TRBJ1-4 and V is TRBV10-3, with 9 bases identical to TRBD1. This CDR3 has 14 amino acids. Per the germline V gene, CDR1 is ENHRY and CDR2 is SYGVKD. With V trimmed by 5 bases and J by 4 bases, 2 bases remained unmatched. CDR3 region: CAISMGQGNEKLFF. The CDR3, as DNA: TGTGCCATCAGTATGGGACAGGGTAATGAAAAACTGTTTTTT.

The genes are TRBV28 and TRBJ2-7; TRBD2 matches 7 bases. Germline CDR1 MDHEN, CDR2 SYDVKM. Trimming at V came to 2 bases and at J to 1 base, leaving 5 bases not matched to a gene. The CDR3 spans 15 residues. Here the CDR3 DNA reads TGTGCCAGCAGTTTAGCGGGAGCCAGGTCCTACGAGCAGTACTTC. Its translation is CASSLAGARSYEQYF. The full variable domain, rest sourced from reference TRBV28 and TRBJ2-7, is DVKVTQSSRYLVKRTGEKVFLECVQDMDHENMFWYRQDPGLGLRLIYFSYDVKMKEKGDIPEGYSVSREKKERFSLILESASTNQTSMYLCASSLAGARSYEQYFGPGTRLTVT.

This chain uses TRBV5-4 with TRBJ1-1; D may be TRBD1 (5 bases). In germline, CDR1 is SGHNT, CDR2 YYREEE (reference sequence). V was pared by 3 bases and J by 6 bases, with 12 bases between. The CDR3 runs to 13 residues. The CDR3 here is CASSSVGASEAFF. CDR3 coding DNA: TGTGCCAGCAGCTCGGTAGGGGCATCTGAAGCTTTCTTT.

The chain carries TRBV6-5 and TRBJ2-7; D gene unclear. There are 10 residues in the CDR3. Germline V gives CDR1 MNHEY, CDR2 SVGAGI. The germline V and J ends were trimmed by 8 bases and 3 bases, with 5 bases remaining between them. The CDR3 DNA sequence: TGTGCCAGCGGGCACTACGAGCAGTACTTC. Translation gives CASGHYEQYF.

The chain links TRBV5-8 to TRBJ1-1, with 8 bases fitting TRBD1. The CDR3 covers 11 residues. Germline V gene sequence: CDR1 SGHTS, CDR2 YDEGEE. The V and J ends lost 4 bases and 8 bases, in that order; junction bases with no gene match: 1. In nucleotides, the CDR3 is TGTGCCAGCAGCCGGGACAGGGAAGCTTTCTTT. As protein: CASSRDREAFF.

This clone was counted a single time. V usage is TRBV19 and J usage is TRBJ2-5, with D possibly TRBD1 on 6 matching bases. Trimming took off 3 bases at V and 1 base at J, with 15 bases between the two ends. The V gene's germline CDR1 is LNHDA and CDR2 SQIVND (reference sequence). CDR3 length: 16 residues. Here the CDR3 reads CASSISTGELQETQYF. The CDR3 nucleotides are TGTGCCAGTAGTATTTCGACAGGAGAACTCCAAGAGACCCAGTACTTC.

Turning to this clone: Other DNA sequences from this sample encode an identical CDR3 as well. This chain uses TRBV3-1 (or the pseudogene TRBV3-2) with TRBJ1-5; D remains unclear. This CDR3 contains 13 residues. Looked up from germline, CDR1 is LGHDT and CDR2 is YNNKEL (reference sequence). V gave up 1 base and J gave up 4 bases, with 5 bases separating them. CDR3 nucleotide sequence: TGTGCCAGCAGCCAAGGCGGTAATCAGCCCCAGCATTTT. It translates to CASSQGGNQPQHF.

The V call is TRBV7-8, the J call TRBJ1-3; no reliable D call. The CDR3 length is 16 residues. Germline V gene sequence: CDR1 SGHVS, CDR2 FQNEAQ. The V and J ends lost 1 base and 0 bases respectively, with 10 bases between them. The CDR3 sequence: CASSLVVQPSGNTIYF. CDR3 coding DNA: TGTGCCAGCAGCTTAGTAGTACAGCCCTCTGGAAACACCATATATTTT.

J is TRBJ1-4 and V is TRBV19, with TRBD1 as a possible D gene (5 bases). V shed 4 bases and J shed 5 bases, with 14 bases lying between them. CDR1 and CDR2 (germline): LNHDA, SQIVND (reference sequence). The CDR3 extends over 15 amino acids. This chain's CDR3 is CASSTSGKRNEKLFF. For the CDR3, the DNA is TGTGCCAGTAGTACTTCAGGGAAGAGAAATGAAAAACTGTTTTTT.

In DNA, the CDR3 is TGTGCCAGCAGCTTCGTAGGGGATACTAACTATGGCTACACCTTC. Its translation: CASSFVGDTNYGYTF. The V and J genes are TRBV5-6 and TRBJ1-2; TRBD1 might be the D (5 bases). The CDR3 contains 15 residues. V lost 2 bases to trimming and J lost 0 bases, with 11 bases between them. From germline, CDR1 is SGHDT and CDR2 YYEEEE.

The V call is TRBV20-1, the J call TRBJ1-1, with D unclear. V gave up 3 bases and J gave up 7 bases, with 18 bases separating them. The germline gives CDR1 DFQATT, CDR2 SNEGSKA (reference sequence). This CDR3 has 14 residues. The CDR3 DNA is TGCAGTGCTAGTGACGCCGCAGGCCTCAGTGAAGCTTTCTTT. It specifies CSASDAAGLSEAFF.

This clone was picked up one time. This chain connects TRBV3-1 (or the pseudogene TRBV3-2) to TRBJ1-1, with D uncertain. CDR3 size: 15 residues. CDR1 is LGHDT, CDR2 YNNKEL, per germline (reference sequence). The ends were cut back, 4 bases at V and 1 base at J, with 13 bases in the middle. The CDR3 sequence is CASSPRRGWNTEAFF. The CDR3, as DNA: TGTGCCAGCAGCCCCCGAAGAGGATGGAACACTGAAGCTTTCTTT.

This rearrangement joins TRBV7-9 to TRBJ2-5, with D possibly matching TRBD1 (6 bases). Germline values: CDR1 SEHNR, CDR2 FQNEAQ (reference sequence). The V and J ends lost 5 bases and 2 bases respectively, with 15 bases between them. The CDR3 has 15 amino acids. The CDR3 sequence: CASSNRQVQQETQYF. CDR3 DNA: TGTGCCAGCAGCAACCGACAGGTTCAACAAGAGACCCAGTACTTC. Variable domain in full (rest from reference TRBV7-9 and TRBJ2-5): DTGVSQNPRHKITKRGQNVTFRCDPISEHNRLYWYRQTLGQGPEFLTYFQNEAQLEKSRLLSDRFSAERPKGSFSTLEIQRTEQGDSAMYLCASSNRQVQQETQYFGPGTRLLVL.

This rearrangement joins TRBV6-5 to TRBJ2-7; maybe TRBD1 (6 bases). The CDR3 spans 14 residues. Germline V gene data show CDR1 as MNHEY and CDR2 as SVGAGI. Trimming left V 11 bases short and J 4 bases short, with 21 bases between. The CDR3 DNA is TGTGCCTCAAACACAGGGCTCCCTCCATACGAGCAGTACTTC. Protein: CASNTGLPPYEQYF.